Included here is one T cell receptor beta chain sequence, with context. Profiled with immunoSEQ multiplex PCR; TCRdb holds only in-frame clones, not every one. Of about 110,000 clones in the sample, roughly 86% were seen once. This CDR3 is 14 amino acids long. In germline, CDR1 is SGHTA, CDR2 FQGNSA. The germline V and J ends were trimmed by 2 bases and 5 bases, with 13 bases remaining between them. This sample was included in a study of blood T cell repertoires in COVID-19. This receptor was identified in a man aged 40-50 years with acute or convalescent COVID-19. This chain joins TRBV7-2 and TRBJ2-7, with D unclear. Sequenced material: peripheral blood. As DNA, the CDR3 is TGTGCCAGCAGCTTACTTACAGTTCGAGACGAGCAGTACTTC. Protein: CASSLLTVRDEQYF. The full variable domain, with the rest looked up from reference TRBV7-2 and TRBJ2-7, is GAGVSQSPSNKVTEKGKDVELRCDPISGHTALYWYRQSLGQGLEFLIYFQGNSAPDKSGLPSDRFSAERTGGSVSTLTIQRTQQEDSAVYLCASSLLTVRDEQYFGPGTRLTVT.